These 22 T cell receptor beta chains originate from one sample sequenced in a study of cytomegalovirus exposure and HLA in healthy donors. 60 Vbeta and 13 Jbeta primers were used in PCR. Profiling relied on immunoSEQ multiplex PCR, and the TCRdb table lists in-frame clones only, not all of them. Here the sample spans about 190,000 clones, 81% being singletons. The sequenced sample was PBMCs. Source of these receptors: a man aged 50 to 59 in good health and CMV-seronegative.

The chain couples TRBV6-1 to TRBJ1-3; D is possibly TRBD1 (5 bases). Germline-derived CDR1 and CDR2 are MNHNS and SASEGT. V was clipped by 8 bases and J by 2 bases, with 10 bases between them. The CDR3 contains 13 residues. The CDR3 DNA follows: TGTGCCAGCTGGGCGGGGGCTGGAAACACCATATATTTT. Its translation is CASWAGAGNTIYF.

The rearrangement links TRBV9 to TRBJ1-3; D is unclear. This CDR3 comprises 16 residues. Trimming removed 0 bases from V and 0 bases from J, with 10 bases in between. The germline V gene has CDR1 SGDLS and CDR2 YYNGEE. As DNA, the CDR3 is TGTGCCAGCAGCGTAGGAGCCGATAGCTCTGGAAACACCATATATTTT. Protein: CASSVGADSSGNTIYF.

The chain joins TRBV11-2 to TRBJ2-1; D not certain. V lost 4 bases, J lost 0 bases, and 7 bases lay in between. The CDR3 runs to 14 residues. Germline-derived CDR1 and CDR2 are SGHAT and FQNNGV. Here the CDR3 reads CASSYMSSYNEQFF. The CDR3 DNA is TGTGCCAGCAGCTATATGAGCTCCTACAATGAGCAGTTCTTC.

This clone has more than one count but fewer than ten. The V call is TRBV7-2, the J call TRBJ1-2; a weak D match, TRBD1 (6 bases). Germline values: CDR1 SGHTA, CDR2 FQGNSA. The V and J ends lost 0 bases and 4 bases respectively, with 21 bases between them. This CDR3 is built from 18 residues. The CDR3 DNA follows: TGTGCCAGCAGCTTAGCGCGATCAGGGGCCCAAGTTGCCTATGGCTACACCTTC. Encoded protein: CASSLARSGAQVAYGYTF.

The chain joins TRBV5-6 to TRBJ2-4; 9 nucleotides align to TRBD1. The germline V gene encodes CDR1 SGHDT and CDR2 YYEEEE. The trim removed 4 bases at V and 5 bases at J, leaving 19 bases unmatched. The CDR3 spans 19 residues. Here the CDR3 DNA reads TGTGCCAGCAGCCCCACCGGGACAGGGCCTCTAATAGGTGAAAACATTCAGTACTTC. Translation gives CASSPTGTGPLIGENIQYF. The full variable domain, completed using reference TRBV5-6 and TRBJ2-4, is DAGVTQSPTHLIKTRGQQVTLRCSPKSGHDTVSWYQQALGQGPQFIFQYYEEEERQRGNFPDRFSGHQFPNYSSELNVNALLLGDSALYLCASSPTGTGPLIGENIQYFGAGTRLSVL.

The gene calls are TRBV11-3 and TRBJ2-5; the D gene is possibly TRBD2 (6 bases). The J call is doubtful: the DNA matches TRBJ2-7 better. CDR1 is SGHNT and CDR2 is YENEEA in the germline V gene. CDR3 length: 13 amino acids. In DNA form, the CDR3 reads TGTGCCAGCAGCTCCGGAGGGTTAGGCGAGCAGTACTTC. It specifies CASSSGGLGEQYF.

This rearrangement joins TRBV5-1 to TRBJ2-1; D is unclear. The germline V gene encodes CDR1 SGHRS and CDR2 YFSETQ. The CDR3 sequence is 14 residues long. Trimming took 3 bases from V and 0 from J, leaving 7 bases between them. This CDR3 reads CASSSKSSYNEQFF. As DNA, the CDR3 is TGCGCCAGCAGCTCCAAGAGCTCCTACAATGAGCAGTTCTTC. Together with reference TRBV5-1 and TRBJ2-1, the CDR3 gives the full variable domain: KAGVTQTPRYLIKTRGQQVTLSCSPISGHRSVSWYQQTPGQGLQFLFEYFSETQRNKGNFPGRFSGRQFSNSRSEMNVSTLELGDSALYLCASSSKSSYNEQFFGPGTRLTVL.

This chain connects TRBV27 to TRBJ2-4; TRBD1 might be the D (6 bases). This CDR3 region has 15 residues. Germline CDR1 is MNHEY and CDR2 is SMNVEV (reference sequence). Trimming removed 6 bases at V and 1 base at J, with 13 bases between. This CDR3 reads CASRKIQGAKNIQYF. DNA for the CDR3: TGTGCCAGCAGGAAAATCCAGGGGGCCAAAAACATTCAGTACTTC.

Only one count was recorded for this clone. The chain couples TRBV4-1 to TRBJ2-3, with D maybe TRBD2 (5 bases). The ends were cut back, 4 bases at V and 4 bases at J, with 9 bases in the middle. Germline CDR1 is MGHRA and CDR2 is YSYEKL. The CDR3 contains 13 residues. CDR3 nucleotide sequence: TGCGCCAGCAGCCTAGAGGGCGCAGATACGCAGTATTTT. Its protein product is CASSLEGADTQYF.

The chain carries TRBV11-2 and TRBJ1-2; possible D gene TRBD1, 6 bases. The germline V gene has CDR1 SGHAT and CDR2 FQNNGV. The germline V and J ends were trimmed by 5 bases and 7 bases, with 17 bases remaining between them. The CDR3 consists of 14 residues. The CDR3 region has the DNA TGTGCCAGCAGCACTACCCCAGGGGCTGGTGGCTACACCTTC. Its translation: CASSTTPGAGGYTF. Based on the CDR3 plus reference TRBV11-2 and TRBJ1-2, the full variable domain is EAGVAQSPRYKIIEKRQSVAFWCNPISGHATLYWYQQILGQGPKLLIQFQNNGVVDDSQLPKDRFSAERLKGVDSTLKIQPAKLEDSAVYLCASSTTPGAGGYTFGSGTRLTVV.

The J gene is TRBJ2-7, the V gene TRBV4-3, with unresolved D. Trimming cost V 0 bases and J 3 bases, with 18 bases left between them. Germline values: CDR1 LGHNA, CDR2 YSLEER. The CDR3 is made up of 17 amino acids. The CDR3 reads CASSQEVDRSPIYEQYF. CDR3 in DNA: TGCGCCAGCAGCCAAGAGGTGGATCGGAGTCCCATCTACGAGCAGTACTTC.

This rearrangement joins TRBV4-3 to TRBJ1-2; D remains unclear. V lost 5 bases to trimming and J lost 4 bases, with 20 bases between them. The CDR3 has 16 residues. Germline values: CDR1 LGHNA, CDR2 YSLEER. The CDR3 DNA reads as TGCGCCAGCAGCTACGTAGCGGACCCAGGCCCCTATGGCTACACCTTC. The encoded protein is CASSYVADPGPYGYTF.

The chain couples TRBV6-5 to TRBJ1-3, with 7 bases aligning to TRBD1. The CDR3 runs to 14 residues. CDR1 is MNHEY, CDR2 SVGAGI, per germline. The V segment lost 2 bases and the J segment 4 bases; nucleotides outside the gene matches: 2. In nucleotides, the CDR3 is TGTGCCAGCAGTTACGGGGACAGAGGAAACACCATATATTTT. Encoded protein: CASSYGDRGNTIYF.

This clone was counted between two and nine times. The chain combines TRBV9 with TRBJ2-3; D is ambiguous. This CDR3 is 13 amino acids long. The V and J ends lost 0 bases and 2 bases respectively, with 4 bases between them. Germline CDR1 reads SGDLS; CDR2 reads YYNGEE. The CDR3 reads CASSVGLTDTQYF. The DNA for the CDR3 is TGTGCCAGCAGCGTAGGACTCACAGATACGCAGTATTTT.

CDR3 nucleotide sequence: TGCGCCAGCAGCTTGGTCCTGGGCCCCACAGATACGCAGTATTTT. Amino acids: CASSLVLGPTDTQYF. The chain couples TRBV5-1 to TRBJ2-3; no clear D gene. CDR1 and CDR2 from the germline V gene are SGHRS and YFSETQ. The CDR3 contains 15 residues. V lost 0 bases to trimming and J lost 2 bases, with 10 bases between them.

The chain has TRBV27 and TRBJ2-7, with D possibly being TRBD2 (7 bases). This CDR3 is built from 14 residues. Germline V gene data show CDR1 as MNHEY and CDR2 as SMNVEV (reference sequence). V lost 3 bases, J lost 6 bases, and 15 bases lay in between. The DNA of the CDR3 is TGTGCCAGCAGTTTTCGAGGGGGGGGGTTCGAGCAGTACTTC. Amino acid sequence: CASSFRGGGFEQYF.

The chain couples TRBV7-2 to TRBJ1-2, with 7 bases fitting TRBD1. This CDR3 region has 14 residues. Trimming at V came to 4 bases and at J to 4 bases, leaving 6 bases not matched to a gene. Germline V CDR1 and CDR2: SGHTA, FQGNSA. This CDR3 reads CASSSDRTGYGYTF. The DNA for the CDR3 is TGTGCCAGCAGCTCGGACAGGACGGGCTATGGCTACACCTTC.

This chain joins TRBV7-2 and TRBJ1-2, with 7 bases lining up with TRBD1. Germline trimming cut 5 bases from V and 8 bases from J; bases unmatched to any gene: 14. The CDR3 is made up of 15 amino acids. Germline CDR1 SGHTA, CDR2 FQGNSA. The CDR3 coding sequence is TGTGCCAGCAGCCCACCGGGACAGAGGGTAGGAGGCTACACCTTC. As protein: CASSPPGQRVGGYTF.

The CDR3 DNA reads TGTGCCAGTAGGCTAGCGGGGGCCGGGGAGCTGTTTTTT. Its translation: CASRLAGAGELFF. V gene TRBV19 combines with J gene TRBJ2-2, with 10 bases fitting TRBD2. The germline V gene has CDR1 LNHDA and CDR2 SQIVND (reference sequence). After removal of 6 bases from V and 6 bases from J, the junction contained 1 base not matched to a gene. The CDR3 runs to 13 residues.

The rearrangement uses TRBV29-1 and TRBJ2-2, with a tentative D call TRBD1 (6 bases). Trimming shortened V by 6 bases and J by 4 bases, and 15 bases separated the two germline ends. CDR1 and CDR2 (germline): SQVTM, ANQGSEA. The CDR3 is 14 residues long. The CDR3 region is CSVDLTGSTGELFF. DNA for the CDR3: TGCAGCGTCGACCTTACAGGGAGCACCGGGGAGCTGTTTTTT.

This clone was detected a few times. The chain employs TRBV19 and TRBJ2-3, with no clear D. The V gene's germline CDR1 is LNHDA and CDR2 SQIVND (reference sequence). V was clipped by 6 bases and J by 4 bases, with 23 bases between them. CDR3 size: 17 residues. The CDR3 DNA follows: TGTGCCAGTAGCCTAACCTCAGTAGCCCTCCCCCCAGATACGCAGTATTTT. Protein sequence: CASSLTSVALPPDTQYF.

The CDR3 spells CASSPLVQGENTIYF. CDR3 DNA sequence: TGTGCCAGCTCACCGTTAGTCCAGGGCGAGAACACCATATATTTT. This chain uses TRBV18 with TRBJ1-3, with D possibly matching TRBD1 (5 bases). Trimming left V 3 bases short and J 7 bases short, with 16 bases between. The CDR3 has 15 residues. From germline, CDR1 is KGHSH and CDR2 LQKENI.